This T cell receptor (beta chain) was identified in a study of CD8+CD57+ T cells in acquired aplastic anemia. Across the whole study: The study obtained an average of around 2.9 ug of DNA from sorted CD4+ and CD8+ cells.

Flow cytometry had shown expanded CD8+CD57+ cells in the patients chosen for sequencing. Study findings and constraints: Common to patients and controls were twenty-nine CD8+ CDR3 sequences.

Profiling that covered TCR beta VDJ and CDR3 relied on genomic DNA as its template. In TCRdb, the reads were re-called with MiXCR into one record per CDR3 protein. Counted here are about 43,000 distinct CDR3 sequences, under 80% occurring once; the ten biggest clones make up roughly 60%. This CDR3 is built from 13 residues. V lost 3 bases, J lost 0 bases, and 7 bases lay in between. The germline V gene has CDR1 SGDLS and CDR2 YYNGEE. In this sample, this clonotype turned up many times. No antigen is known for it. The chain combines TRBV9 with TRBJ2-7, with D uncertain. The origin of this receptor is a human donor with aplastic anemia. Sequenced: sorted CD4+, CD8+, or CD8+CD57+ T cells (not recorded which) from PBMCs. The DNA of the CDR3 is TGTGCCAGCAGCGCTCTTAGCTCCTACGAGCAGTACTTC. This translates into CASSALSSYEQYF.